This record looks at one TCR beta chain sequence and its context. Its antigen is not known. The sample belongs to a study of cytomegalovirus exposure and HLA in healthy donors. Study-wide background: The study placed approximately 80% of its 398 genotyped donors in the Caucasian-associated ancestry cluster.

A multiplex PCR was run with 60 Vbeta primers and 13 Jbeta primers. This table comes from immunoSEQ multiplex PCR, and its TCRdb copy is limited to in-frame clones, with some not included. The data contain 100,000 or so clones, about 60% of them singletons. The CDR3 is 15 amino acids. Between the trimmed V and J ends, which lost 1 base and 4 bases, there was a span of 11 bases. The germline V gene encodes CDR1 LNHDA and CDR2 SQIVND (reference sequence). Overall study findings and caveats: Previously analyzed data showed that most TCR beta V segments were productive at a frequency of about 90% or about 30%. Several of the most significant clusters appeared, in a later analysis, to be linked to common viral pathogens.

The TCR originated in a woman aged 25 to 39 in good health and CMV-seronegative. The sample comprised PBMCs. V is TRBV19 and J is TRBJ1-5; the D gene is possibly TRBD1 (5 bases). CDR3 region: CASSIVPGRNQPQHF. DNA of the CDR3: TGTGCCAGTAGTATAGTACCAGGGCGAAATCAGCCCCAGCATTTT. Full variable domain (rest looked up from reference TRBV19 and TRBJ1-5): DGGITQSPKYLFRKEGQNVTLSCEQNLNHDAMYWYRQDPGQGLRLIYYSQIVNDFQKGDIAEGYSVSREKKESFPLTVTSAQKNPTAFYLCASSIVPGRNQPQHFGDGTRLSIL.